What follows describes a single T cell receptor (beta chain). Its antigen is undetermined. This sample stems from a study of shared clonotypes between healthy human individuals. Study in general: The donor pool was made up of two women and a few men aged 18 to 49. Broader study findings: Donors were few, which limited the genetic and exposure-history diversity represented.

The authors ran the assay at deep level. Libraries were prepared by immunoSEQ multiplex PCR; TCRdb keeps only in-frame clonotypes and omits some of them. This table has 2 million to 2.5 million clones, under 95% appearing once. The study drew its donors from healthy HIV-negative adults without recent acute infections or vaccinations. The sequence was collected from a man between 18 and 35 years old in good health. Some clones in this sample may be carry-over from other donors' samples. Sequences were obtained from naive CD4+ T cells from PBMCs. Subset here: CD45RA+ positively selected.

The CDR3 loop is CASSQGTWGQRLFF. The CDR3 nucleotides read TGTGCCAGCAGTCAAGGGACTTGGGGTCAAAGACTGTTTTTT. This chain links TRBV28 with TRBJ1-4; weak D call: TRBD1 (5 bases). The CDR3 length is 14 residues. CDR1 and CDR2 from the germline V gene are MDHEN and SYDVKM. Trimming shortened V by 5 bases and J by 13 bases, and 20 bases separated the two germline ends.